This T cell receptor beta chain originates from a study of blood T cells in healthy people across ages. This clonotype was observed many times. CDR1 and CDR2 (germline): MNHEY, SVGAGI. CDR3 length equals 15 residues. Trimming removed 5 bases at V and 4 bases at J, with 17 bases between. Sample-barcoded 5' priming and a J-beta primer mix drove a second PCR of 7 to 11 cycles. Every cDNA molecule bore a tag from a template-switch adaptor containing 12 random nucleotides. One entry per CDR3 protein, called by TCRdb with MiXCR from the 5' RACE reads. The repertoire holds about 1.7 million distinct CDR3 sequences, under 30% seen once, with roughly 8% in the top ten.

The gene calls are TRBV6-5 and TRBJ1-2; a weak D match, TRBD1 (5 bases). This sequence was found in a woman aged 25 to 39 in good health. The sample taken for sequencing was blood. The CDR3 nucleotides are TGTGCCAGCAGTGACGGAGGCGGGGGAAGCTATGGCTACACCTTC. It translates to CASSDGGGGSYGYTF.